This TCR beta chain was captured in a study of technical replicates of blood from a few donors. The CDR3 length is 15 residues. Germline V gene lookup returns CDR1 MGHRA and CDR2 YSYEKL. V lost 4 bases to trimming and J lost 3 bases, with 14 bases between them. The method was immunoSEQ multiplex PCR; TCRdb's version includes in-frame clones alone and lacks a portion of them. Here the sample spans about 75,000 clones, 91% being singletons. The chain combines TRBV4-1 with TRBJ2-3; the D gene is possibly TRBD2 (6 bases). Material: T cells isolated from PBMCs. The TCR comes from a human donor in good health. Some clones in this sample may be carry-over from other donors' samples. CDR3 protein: CASSPARRGTDTQYF. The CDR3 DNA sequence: TGCGCCAGCAGCCCCGCTCGGAGGGGAACAGATACGCAGTATTTT.